One sample yielded the 15 T cell receptor beta chains listed below, sequenced in a study of blood T cell repertoires in COVID-19. TCRdb's copy holds only in-frame clones and misses some; the assay was immunoSEQ multiplex PCR. The sample has 100,000 to 150,000 clones; 70% to 90% are singletons. Specimen: peripheral blood. These receptor sequences come from a woman aged 80 or over with acute or convalescent COVID-19.

This chain joins TRBV7-3 and TRBJ2-3, with 7 nucleotides matching TRBD2. CDR1 SGHTA and CDR2 FQGTGA come from the germline V gene. The CDR3 has 14 amino acids. Trimming cost V 6 bases and J 4 bases; bases outside gene matches: 7. The DNA for the CDR3 is TGTGCCAGCAGATCCGGACTAGGGTCAGATACGCAGTATTTT. It specifies CASRSGLGSDTQYF.

V and J are TRBV19 and TRBJ2-3; 8 bases fit TRBD1. The CDR3 runs to 13 residues. Germline-derived CDR1 and CDR2 are LNHDA and SQIVND (reference sequence). V trimming: 6 bases; J trimming: 4 bases; junction bases outside the gene matches: 3. This chain's CDR3 is CASRPQGADTQYF. CDR3 nucleotides: TGTGCCAGTAGACCACAGGGGGCAGATACGCAGTATTTT. Full variable domain (missing parts from reference TRBV19 and TRBJ2-3): DGGITQSPKYLFRKEGQNVTLSCEQNLNHDAMYWYRQDPGQGLRLIYYSQIVNDFQKGDIAEGYSVSREKKESFPLTVTSAQKNPTAFYLCASRPQGADTQYFGPGTRLTVL.

This chain links TRBV7-2 with TRBJ1-2, with 8 bases aligning to TRBD1. This CDR3 is built from 15 residues. Germline lookup yields CDR1 SGHTA and CDR2 FQGNSA. Unmatched junction bases numbered 7, after V lost 4 bases and J lost 3 bases. The CDR3 region is CASSYEQGEYYGYTF. For the CDR3, the DNA is TGTGCCAGCAGCTATGAACAGGGGGAGTACTATGGCTACACCTTC.

This clone was seen only once. This chain connects TRBV19 to TRBJ2-1; D may be TRBD2 (5 bases). This CDR3 has 16 amino acids. The germline CDR1 and CDR2 sequences are LNHDA and SQIVND (reference sequence). Trimming shortened V by 5 bases and J by 2 bases, and 16 bases separated the two germline ends. For the CDR3, the DNA is TGTGCCAGTAGTCAGACCACTAGGCCCACCTACAATGAGCAGTTCTTC. Encoded protein: CASSQTTRPTYNEQFF.

The V call is TRBV7-9, the J call TRBJ2-7; possible D gene TRBD1, 6 bases. CDR1 SEHNR and CDR2 FQNEAQ come from the germline V gene (reference sequence). The V end lost 5 bases, the J end lost 0 bases, and 14 bases lay between the germline ends. The CDR3 spans 15 residues. The CDR3 sequence is CASSQGWDSSYEQYF. The CDR3 DNA is TGTGCCAGCAGCCAGGGGTGGGATAGCTCCTACGAGCAGTACTTC.

The rearrangement links TRBV7-2 to TRBJ2-1; 10 bases line up with TRBD2. Unmatched junction bases numbered 5, after V lost 1 base and J lost 8 bases. CDR3 length: 15 residues. Germline CDR1 is SGHTA and CDR2 is FQGNSA. The chain's CDR3 is CASSLESGGAYEQFF. The CDR3 bases are TGTGCCAGCAGCTTAGAAAGCGGGGGGGCGTATGAGCAGTTCTTC.

This rearrangement joins TRBV2 to TRBJ2-3; 14 nucleotides match TRBD2. The CDR3 spans 15 residues. Germline lookup yields CDR1 SNHLY and CDR2 FYNNEI. The V and J ends lost 6 bases and 5 bases, in that order; junction bases with no gene match: 4. The CDR3 sequence is CASSLGLAGVDTQYF. Here the CDR3 DNA reads TGTGCCAGCAGCCTGGGACTAGCGGGAGTAGATACGCAGTATTTT.

The chain links TRBV7-2 to TRBJ2-1, with 10 bases that match TRBD2. The CDR3 totals 16 residues. Losses at the gene ends were 5 bases for V and 7 bases for J; bases not matched to a gene: 11. CDR1 is SGHTA and CDR2 is FQGNSA in the germline V gene. The CDR3 protein is CASSLRAGGPSNEQFF. In nucleotides, the CDR3 is TGTGCCAGCAGCCTAAGAGCGGGGGGGCCAAGTAATGAGCAGTTCTTC.

V usage is TRBV12-3 or TRBV12-4 and J usage is TRBJ1-2; possible D gene TRBD1, 5 bases. V was clipped by 2 bases and J by 6 bases, with 10 bases between them. The CDR3 loop spans 13 amino acids. This CDR3 is CASSLNRQDGYTF. In DNA form, the CDR3 reads TGTGCCAGCAGTTTAAACAGGCAAGATGGCTACACCTTC.

This chain links TRBV6-5 with TRBJ2-7; TRBD1 might be the D (6 bases). The length of the CDR3 is 13 residues. Germline lookup yields CDR1 MNHEY and CDR2 SVGAGI. V was trimmed by 6 bases and J by 2 bases, leaving 11 bases between them. As DNA, the CDR3 is TGTGCCAGCAGCTGGACAGAGGCCTACGAGCAGTACTTC. Residues: CASSWTEAYEQYF.

V gene TRBV6-5 combines with J gene TRBJ2-1; 7 bases align to TRBD2. Germline CDR1 and CDR2: MNHEY and SVGAGI. This CDR3 region has 13 residues. V lost 10 bases to trimming and J lost 1 base; unmatched junction nucleotides: 4. For the CDR3, the DNA is TGTGCCACGTGGGGGGGGTCCTACAATGAGCAGTTCTTC. This codes for CATWGGSYNEQFF.

The genes are TRBV7-3 and TRBJ1-3, with 7 nucleotides matching TRBD1. V lost 2 bases and J lost 8; bases outside the gene matches: 3. CDR3 size: 13 residues. The germline gives CDR1 SGHTA, CDR2 FQGTGA. In nucleotides, the CDR3 is TGTGCCAGCAGCTTAGCAGGGGGACACACCATATATTTT. It is translated as CASSLAGGHTIYF.

The rearrangement joins TRBV3-1 (or the pseudogene TRBV3-2) to TRBJ1-2, with 7 bases identical to TRBD1. Germline V gene data show CDR1 as LGHDT and CDR2 as YNNKEL (reference sequence). J was trimmed by 6 bases and V by 3 bases; bases with no gene match: 4. This CDR3 has 13 residues. CDR3 DNA: TGTGCCAGCAGCCAGACGCAGGGGGATGGCTACACCTTC. Amino acid sequence: CASSQTQGDGYTF.

The chain joins TRBV28 to TRBJ2-5; TRBD2 matches at 12 bases. Germline trimming cut 4 bases from V and 7 bases from J; bases unmatched to any gene: 7. CDR1 MDHEN and CDR2 SYDVKM come from the germline V gene. The CDR3 has 15 amino acids. The CDR3 bases are TGTGCCAGCAGTTCGGGACTAGCGGGTTTGGCGACCCAGTACTTC. This translates into CASSSGLAGLATQYF.

The genes are TRBV5-4 and TRBJ1-4; no clear D. CDR1 and CDR2 from the germline V gene are SGHNT and YYREEE (reference sequence). V was pared by 4 bases and J by 7 bases, with 20 bases between. The CDR3 totals 16 residues. The chain's CDR3 is CASSRLGPRGGEKLFF. CDR3 DNA sequence: TGTGCCAGCAGCCGATTGGGTCCGCGGGGAGGTGAAAAACTGTTTTTT.